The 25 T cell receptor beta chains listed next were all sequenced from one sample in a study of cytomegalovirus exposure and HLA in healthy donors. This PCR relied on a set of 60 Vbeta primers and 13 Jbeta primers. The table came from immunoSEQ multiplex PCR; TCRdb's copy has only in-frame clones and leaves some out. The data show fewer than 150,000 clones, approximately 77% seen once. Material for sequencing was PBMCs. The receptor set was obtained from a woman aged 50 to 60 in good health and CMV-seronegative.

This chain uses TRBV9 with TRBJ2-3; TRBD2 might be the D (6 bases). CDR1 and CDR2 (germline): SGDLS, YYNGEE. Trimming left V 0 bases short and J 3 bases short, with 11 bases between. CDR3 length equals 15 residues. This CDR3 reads CASSVAEGATDTQYF. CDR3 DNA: TGTGCCAGCAGCGTAGCGGAGGGAGCGACAGATACGCAGTATTTT.

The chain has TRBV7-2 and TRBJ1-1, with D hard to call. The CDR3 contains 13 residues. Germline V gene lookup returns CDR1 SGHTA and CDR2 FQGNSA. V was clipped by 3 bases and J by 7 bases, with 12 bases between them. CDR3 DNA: TGTGCCAGCAGCTTGACACAAGGGAGTGAAGCTTTCTTT. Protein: CASSLTQGSEAFF.

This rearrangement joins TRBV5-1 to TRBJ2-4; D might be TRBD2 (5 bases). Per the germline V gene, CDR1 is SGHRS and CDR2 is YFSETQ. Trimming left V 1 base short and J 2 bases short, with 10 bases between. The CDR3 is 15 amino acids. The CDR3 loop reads CASSLREGPKNIQYF. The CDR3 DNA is TGCGCCAGCAGCTTGCGTGAGGGCCCCAAAAACATTCAGTACTTC.

CDR3 sequence (DNA): TGCAGCGCCTCGACAGAGCAAGGGTCACCCCTCCACTTT. As protein: CSASTEQGSPLHF. J is TRBJ1-6 and V is TRBV29-1, with a tentative D call TRBD1 (5 bases). The germline V gene encodes CDR1 SQVTM and CDR2 ANQGSEA. This CDR3 region has 13 residues. The ends were cut back, 7 bases at V and 10 bases at J, with 17 bases in the middle. The full variable domain, completed using reference TRBV29-1 and TRBJ1-6, is SAVISQKPSRDICQRGTSLTIQCQVDSQVTMMFWYRQQPGQSLTLIATANQGSEATYESGFVIDKFPISRPNLTFSTLTVSNMSPEDSSIYLCSASTEQGSPLHFGNGTRLTVT.

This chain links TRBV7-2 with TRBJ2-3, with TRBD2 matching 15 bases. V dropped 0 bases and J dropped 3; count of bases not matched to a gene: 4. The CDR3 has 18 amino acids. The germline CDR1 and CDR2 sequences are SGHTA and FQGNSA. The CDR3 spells CASSLAWTSGGATDTQYF. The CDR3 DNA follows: TGTGCCAGCAGCTTAGCTTGGACTAGCGGGGGGGCAACAGATACGCAGTATTTT.

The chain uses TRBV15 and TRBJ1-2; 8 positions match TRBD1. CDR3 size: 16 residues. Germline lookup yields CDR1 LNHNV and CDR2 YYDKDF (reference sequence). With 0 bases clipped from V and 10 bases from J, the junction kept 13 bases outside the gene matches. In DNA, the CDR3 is TGTGCCACCAGCAGAGATCAGTTAAGGACAGGGTTTTCCTACACCTTC. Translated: CATSRDQLRTGFSYTF.

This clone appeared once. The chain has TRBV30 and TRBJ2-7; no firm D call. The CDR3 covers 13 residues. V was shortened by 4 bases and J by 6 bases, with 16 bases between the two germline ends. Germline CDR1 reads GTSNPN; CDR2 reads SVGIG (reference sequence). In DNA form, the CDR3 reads TGTGCCTGGACCCGCAGGATGATTGGCGAGCAGTACTTC. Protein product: CAWTRRMIGEQYF.

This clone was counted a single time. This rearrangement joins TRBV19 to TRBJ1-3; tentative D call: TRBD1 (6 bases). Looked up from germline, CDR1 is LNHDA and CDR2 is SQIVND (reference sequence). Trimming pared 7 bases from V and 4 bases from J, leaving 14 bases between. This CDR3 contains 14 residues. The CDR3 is CASKGVLGGNTIYF. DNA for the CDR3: TGTGCCAGTAAGGGGGTACTAGGAGGAAACACCATATATTTT.

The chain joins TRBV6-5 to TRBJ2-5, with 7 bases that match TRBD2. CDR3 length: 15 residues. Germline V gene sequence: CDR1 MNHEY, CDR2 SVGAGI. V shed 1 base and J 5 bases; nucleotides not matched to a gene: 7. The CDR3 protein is CASSYFAGEGETQYF. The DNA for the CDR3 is TGTGCCAGCAGTTACTTTGCGGGGGAGGGGGAGACCCAGTACTTC.

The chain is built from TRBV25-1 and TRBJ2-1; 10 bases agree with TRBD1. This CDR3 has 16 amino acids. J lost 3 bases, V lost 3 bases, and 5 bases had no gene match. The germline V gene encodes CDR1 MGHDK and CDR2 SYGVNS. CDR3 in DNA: TGTGCCAGCAGTGAGAAAGGACAGGGGGTCTACAATGAGCAGTTCTTC. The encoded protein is CASSEKGQGVYNEQFF.

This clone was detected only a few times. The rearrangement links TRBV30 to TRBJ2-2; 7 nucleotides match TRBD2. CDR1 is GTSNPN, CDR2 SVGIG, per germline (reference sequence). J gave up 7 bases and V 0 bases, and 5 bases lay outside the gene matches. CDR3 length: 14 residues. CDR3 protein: CAWSVQAGSGELFF. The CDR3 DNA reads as TGTGCCTGGAGTGTACAAGCGGGGAGCGGGGAGCTGTTTTTT.

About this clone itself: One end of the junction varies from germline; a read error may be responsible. The CDR3 DNA follows: TGTGCCAGCAGCGTAGAGGGACAGGCGTGGCTGAACACTGAAGCTCTCTTT. Amino acid sequence: CASSVEGQAWLNTEALF. The chain couples TRBV9 to TRBJ1-1; 8 bases are a match to TRBD1. The CDR3 loop spans 17 amino acids. Germline lookup yields CDR1 SGDLS and CDR2 YYNGEE.

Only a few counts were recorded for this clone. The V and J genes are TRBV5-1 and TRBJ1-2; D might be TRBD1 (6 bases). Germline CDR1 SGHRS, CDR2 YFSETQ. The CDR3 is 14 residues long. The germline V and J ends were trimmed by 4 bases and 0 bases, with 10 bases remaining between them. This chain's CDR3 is CASSADSSNYGYTF. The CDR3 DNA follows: TGCGCCAGCAGCGCGGACAGTTCTAACTATGGCTACACCTTC.

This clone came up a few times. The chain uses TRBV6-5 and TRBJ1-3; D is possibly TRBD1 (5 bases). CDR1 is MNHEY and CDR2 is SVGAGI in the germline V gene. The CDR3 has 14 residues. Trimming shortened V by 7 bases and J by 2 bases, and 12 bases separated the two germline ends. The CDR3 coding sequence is TGTGCCAGCAACGGAGGGGTAGCTGGAAACACCATATATTTT. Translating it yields CASNGGVAGNTIYF.

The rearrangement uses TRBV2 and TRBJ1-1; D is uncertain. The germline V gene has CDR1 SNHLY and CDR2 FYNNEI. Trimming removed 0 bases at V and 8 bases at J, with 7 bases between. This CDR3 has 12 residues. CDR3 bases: TGTGCCAGCAGTGAAGCAGGCGGAGAAGCTTTCTTT. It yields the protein CASSEAGGEAFF.

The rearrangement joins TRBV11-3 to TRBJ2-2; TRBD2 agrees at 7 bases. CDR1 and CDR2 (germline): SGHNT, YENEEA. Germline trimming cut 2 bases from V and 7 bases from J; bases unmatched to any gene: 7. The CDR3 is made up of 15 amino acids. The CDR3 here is CASSLRGEGSGELFF. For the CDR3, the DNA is TGTGCCAGCAGCTTACGGGGGGAGGGGAGCGGGGAGCTGTTTTTT.

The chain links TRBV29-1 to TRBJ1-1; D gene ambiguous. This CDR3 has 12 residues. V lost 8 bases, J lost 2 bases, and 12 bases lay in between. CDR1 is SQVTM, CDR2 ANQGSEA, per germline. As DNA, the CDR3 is TGCAGCACCGCACAGCCTAACACTGAAGCTTTCTTT. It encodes CSTAQPNTEAFF.

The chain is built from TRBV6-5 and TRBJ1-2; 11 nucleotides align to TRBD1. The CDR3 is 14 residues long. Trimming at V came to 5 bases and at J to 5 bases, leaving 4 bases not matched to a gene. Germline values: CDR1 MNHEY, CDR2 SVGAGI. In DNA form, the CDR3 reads TGTGCCAGCAGTGGGGACAGGGGGAGGTATGGCTACACCTTC. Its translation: CASSGDRGRYGYTF.

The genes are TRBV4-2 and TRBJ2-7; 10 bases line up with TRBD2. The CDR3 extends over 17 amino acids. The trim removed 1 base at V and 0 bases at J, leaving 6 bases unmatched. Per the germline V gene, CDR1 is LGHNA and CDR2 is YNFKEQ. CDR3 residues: CASSQVNSGGLSYEQYF. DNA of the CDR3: TGTGCCAGCAGCCAAGTGAATAGCGGGGGGCTCTCCTACGAGCAGTACTTC.

CDR3 DNA: TGTGCCAGCAGCGTAGAGGGACAATCTCGCGGCTACACCTTC. Its protein is CASSVEGQSRGYTF. The rearrangement uses TRBV9 and TRBJ1-2, with TRBD1 as a possible D gene (6 bases). V lost 0 bases, J lost 8 bases, and 14 bases lay in between. CDR1 and CDR2 (germline): SGDLS, YYNGEE. This CDR3 spans 14 amino acids.

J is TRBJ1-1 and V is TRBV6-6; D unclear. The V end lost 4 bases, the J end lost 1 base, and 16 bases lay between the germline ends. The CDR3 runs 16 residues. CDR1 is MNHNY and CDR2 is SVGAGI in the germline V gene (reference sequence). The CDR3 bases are TGTGCCAGCAGTTCCCCCGCCTACTCGAGGAACACTGAAGCTTTCTTT. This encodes CASSSPAYSRNTEAFF.

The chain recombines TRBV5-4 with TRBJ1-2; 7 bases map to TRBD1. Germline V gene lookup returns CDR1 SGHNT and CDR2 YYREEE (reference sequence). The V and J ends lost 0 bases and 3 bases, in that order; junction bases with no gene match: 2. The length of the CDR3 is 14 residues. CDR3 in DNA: TGTGCCAGCAGCTTGGGAGACAGGGACTATGGCTACACCTTC. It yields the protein CASSLGDRDYGYTF.

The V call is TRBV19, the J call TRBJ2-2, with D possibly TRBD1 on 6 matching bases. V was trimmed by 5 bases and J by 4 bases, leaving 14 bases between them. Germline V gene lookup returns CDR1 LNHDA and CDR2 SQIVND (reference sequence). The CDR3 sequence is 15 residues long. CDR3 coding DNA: TGTGCCAGTAGTGGCCGGGACACCGCCACCGGGGAGCTGTTTTTT. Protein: CASSGRDTATGELFF.

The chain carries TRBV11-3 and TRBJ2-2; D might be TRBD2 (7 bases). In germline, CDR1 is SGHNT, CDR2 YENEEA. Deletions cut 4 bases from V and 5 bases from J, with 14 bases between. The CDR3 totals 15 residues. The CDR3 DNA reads TGTGCCAGCAGCTCGAGGGGGGGTTCGACCGGGGAGCTGTTTTTT. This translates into CASSSRGGSTGELFF.

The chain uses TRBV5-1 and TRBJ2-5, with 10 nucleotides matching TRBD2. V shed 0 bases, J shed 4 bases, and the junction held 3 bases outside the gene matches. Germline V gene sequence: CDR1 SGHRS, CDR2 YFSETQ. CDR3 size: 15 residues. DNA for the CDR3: TGCGCCAGCAGCTTGGGACTAGCGGGCACAGAGACCCAGTACTTC. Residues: CASSLGLAGTETQYF.